The rows below give T cell receptor beta chains drawn from one sample of a study of technical replicates of blood from several donors. Method: immunoSEQ multiplex PCR; TCRdb's copy keeps in-frame clones and lacks some. The data hold about 85,000 clones, with roughly 94% observed a single time. The sequenced material came from T cells isolated from PBMCs. These receptors all come from a human donor in good health. Each CDR3 is given with its conserved first and last residue. D genes are given only for firm matches. The size entry is marked missing in some rows and otherwise reads once, few, many or a size class.

>TRBV7-8|.|TRBJ1-2|.
TGTGCCAGCAGCTTAGTCGGTTCTAACTATGGCTACACCTTC
CASSLVGSNYGYTF
>TRBV6-5|.|TRBJ2-7|.
TGTGCCAGCACCGGGACTTTCCTCGGCGAGCAGTACTTC
CASTGTFLGEQYF
>TRBV19|.|TRBJ1-2|.
TGTGCCAGTACCTCGAGTGGCTATGGCTACACCTTC
CASTSSGYGYTF
>TRBV5-1|.|TRBJ1-4|TRBD1
TGCGCCAGCAGCTTCCAGGGGGCGGGTAATGAAAAACTGTTTTTT
CASSFQGAGNEKLFF
>TRBV27|.|TRBJ2-3|TRBD2
TGTGCCAGCAGCCCAGGGACTAGCGGGAGTGCAGATACGCAGTATTTT
CASSPGTSGSADTQYF
>TRBV2|.|TRBJ2-3|TRBD2
TGTGCCAGCAGTGATAGCGGGAGGGCCTGGTTGTCCCGTAGCACAGATACGCAGTATTTT
CASSDSGRAWLSRSTDTQYF
>TRBV6-6|.|TRBJ1-2|TRBD1
TGTGCCAGCAAAGGGACAGACTCCTATGGCTACACCTTC
CASKGTDSYGYTF
>TRBV2|.|TRBJ2-3|.
TGTGCCAGCACCCAGGGCCATTTTACGGATACGCAGTATTTT
CASTQGHFTDTQYF
>TRBV4-1|.|TRBJ1-1|.
TGCGCCAGCAGCCAAGTAATGTTGGGGGCAAGCCTGAACACTGAAGCTTTCTTT
CASSQVMLGASLNTEAFF
>TRBV5-1|.|TRBJ2-7|.
TGCGCCAGCAGCTCAGGACAGTCTTTCTACGAGCAGTACTTC
CASSSGQSFYEQYF
>TRBV11-2|once|TRBJ2-1|.
TGTGCCAGCAGCTTCGGGCGGACTTACTACAATGAGCAGTTCTTC
CASSFGRTYYNEQFF
>TRBV15|once|TRBJ2-5|.
TGTGCCACCAGCAGAGAGGCCAGGGCATGGGAGACCCAGTACTTC
CATSREARAWETQYF
>TRBV11-3|once|TRBJ2-7|.
TGTGCCAGCAGCTTAGCCTCCCGGGACTTGGAGGAGCAGTACTTC
CASSLASRDLEEQYF
>TRBV7-9|.|TRBJ2-6|.
TGTGCCAGCAGTCTGGGCGCGGGGGCCAACGTCCTGACTTTC
CASSLGAGANVLTF
>TRBV4-1|once|TRBJ1-1|.
TGCGCCAGCAGCCAAGATCGGGGCAGGAGGGGCACTGAAGCTTTCTTT
CASSQDRGRRGTEAFF
>TRBV5-1|.|TRBJ2-1|TRBD1
TGCGCCAGCAGCTTGGGGACAGGGGTCCATGAGCAGTTCTTC
CASSLGTGVHEQFF
>TRBV2|.|TRBJ2-3|TRBD1
TGTGCCAGCAGTGCCCGGGGACAGGGCACAGATACGCAGTATTTT
CASSARGQGTDTQYF
>TRBV14|.|TRBJ1-4|.
TGTGCCAGCAGCCAACTTAGACTTTCTAATGAAAAACTGTTTTTT
CASSQLRLSNEKLFF
>TRBV27|.|TRBJ2-1|.
TGTGCCAGCAGTTTATCGCACGTAGCTGGGAATGAGCAGTTCTTC
CASSLSHVAGNEQFF
>TRBV9|.|TRBJ2-2|.
TGTGCCAGCAGCATCCATTCCGGGGAGCTGTTTTTT
CASSIHSGELFF
>TRBV5-4|.|TRBJ2-6|.
TGTGCCAGCAGCTGGGAGGGGGGGAGCTCTGGGGCCAACGTCCTGACTTTC
CASSWEGGSSGANVLTF
>TRBV7-9|.|TRBJ2-1|TRBD2
TGTGCCAGCAGCCCCAGCGGGGGGGTTAGAAATGAGCAGTTCTTC
CASSPSGGVRNEQFF
>TRBV28|.|TRBJ2-5|.
TGTGCCAGTCGACTAACTAAGTACCAAGAGACCCAGTACTTC
CASRLTKYQETQYF
>TRBV5-5|once|TRBJ2-2|.
TGTGCCAGCAGCTTTGGTAGAGGACTGACGAACACCGGGGAGCTGTTTTTT
CASSFGRGLTNTGELFF
>TRBV7-8|.|TRBJ2-1|TRBD2
TGTGCCAGCAGTTTCGCGGGAGTCCAATACAATGAGCAGTTCTTC
CASSFAGVQYNEQFF
>TRBV9|.|TRBJ2-3|.
TGTGCCAGCAGCGTAGAGGCGGTCCAGGATACGCAGTATTTT
CASSVEAVQDTQYF
>TRBV28|.|TRBJ1-2|.
TGTGCCAGCACACAGGGCACGACGGGCTACACCTTC
CASTQGTTGYTF
>TRBV30|.|TRBJ2-5|TRBD2
TGTGCCTTTCGGGGGGGCCATGAAGAGACCCAGTACTTC
CAFRGGHEETQYF
>TRBV19|.|TRBJ2-7|.
TGTGCCAGTAGTAACCAGGGTTTTGCTTCCGAGCAGTACTTC
CASSNQGFASEQYF
>TRBV4-2|.|TRBJ2-3|TRBD2
TGTGCCAGCAGCCAAGATCCGGGACTAGCGGGACATGCTAGTACAGATACGCAGTATTTT
CASSQDPGLAGHASTDTQYF
>TRBV10-3|.|TRBJ1-5|.
TGTGCCATCGGCGCAGGGGAAAGCAATCAGCCCCAGCATTTT
CAIGAGESNQPQHF
>TRBV27|.|TRBJ1-1|TRBD1
TGTGCCAGCAGGTGGGAGGGACAGGGGTTGACTGAAGCTTTCTTT
CASRWEGQGLTEAFF
>TRBV30|.|TRBJ2-7|.
TGTGCCTGGATCAACGACAGGACCTACGAGCAGTACTTC
CAWINDRTYEQYF
>TRBV20-1|.|TRBJ1-1|TRBD1
TGCAGTGCTAGGGGGGACAGGGTAGCTTTCTTT
CSARGDRVAFF
>TRBV5-4|once|TRBJ2-7|TRBD1
TGTGCCAGCAGCCTGGACAGGGAATACGAGCAGTACTTC
CASSLDREYEQYF
>TRBV2|.|TRBJ1-1|TRBD1
TGTGCCAGCAGTCGGACAGGCCTCGGAGGCACTGAAGCTTTCTTT
CASSRTGLGGTEAFF
>TRBV6-5|.|TRBJ2-3|.
TGTGCCAGCAGGGCAGGGTCAGATACGCAGTATTTT
CASRAGSDTQYF
>TRBV2|.|TRBJ1-5|.
TGTGCCAGCAGCGAACAGGGCTTGGGTAATCAGCCCCAGCATTTT
CASSEQGLGNQPQHF
>TRBV2|.|TRBJ2-1|.
TGTGCCAGCAGTGAAGCGGCGAGGGGGAGACGGGAGCAGTTCTTC
CASSEAARGRREQFF
>TRBV6-5|.|TRBJ2-2|.
TGTGCCAGCAGCCAGGCGGGGTCGGGCACCGGGGAGCTGTTTTTT
CASSQAGSGTGELFF
>TRBV7-8|.|TRBJ2-7|TRBD1
TGTGCCAGCAGCTTAGGGGACAGCTTCTCCGAGCAGTACTTC
CASSLGDSFSEQYF
>TRBV4-1|.|TRBJ2-7|TRBD2
TGCGCCAGCAGCCAAGTGCGTCCGAGCGGGAGGTTCTACGAGCAGTACTTC
CASSQVRPSGRFYEQYF
>TRBV6-4|.|TRBJ1-5|TRBD1
TGTGCCAGCAGTCTTGGGACAGGGCCAACTTCGAATCAGCCCCAGCATTTT
CASSLGTGPTSNQPQHF
>TRBV27|.|TRBJ2-7|.
TGTGCCAGCAGTTTATTTACAGGTGTGAAGATCGAGCAGTACTTC
CASSLFTGVKIEQYF
>TRBV10-3|.|TRBJ1-2|TRBD1
TGTGCCATCAGTGAGTCACAGGGGGTTTTTCTCTATGGCTACACCTTC
CAISESQGVFLYGYTF
>TRBV6-4|.|TRBJ1-1|.
TGTGCCAGCGCTCCAAGGGGCAGCTTGAACACTGAAGCTTTCTTT
CASAPRGSLNTEAFF
>TRBV9|.|TRBJ2-3|.
TGTGCCAGCAGCGTAGTGGACAGTAGCACAGATACGCAGTATTTT
CASSVVDSSTDTQYF
>TRBV2|.|TRBJ2-7|TRBD1
TGTGCCAGCAGTGAAGAGCTGACAGGGGGTAACTACGAGCAGTACTTC
CASSEELTGGNYEQYF
>TRBV7-7|.|TRBJ1-5|.
TGTGCTAGCAGCCGACAGGAAAATCAGCCCCAGCATTTT
CASSRQENQPQHF
>TRBV7-9|.|TRBJ2-3|.
TGTGCCAGCAGCTTTGACGGGAGTACGGGGGATACGCAGTATTTT
CASSFDGSTGDTQYF
>TRBV25-1|.|TRBJ2-5|.
TGTGCCAGCAGTGAAAGGGGGGGGGTTCCAGGGGAGACCCAGTACTTC
CASSERGGVPGETQYF
>TRBV16|.|TRBJ2-3|TRBD2
TGTGCCAGCAGCTTCACTAGCGGGGCCACAGATACGCAGTATTTT
CASSFTSGATDTQYF
>TRBV2|.|TRBJ2-1|TRBD2
TGTGCCAGCAGCGGACTAGCGGGGGGGAATGAGCAGTTCTTC
CASSGLAGGNEQFF
>TRBV15|once|TRBJ1-5|.
TGTGCCACCAGCAGGGGGACTCCTAACAGACCAAATCAGCCCCAGCATTTT
CATSRGTPNRPNQPQHF
>TRBV12-5|.|TRBJ1-3|.
TGTGCTAGTGGTTTGGAGGCAGGCCTCTCTGGAAACACCATATATTTT
CASGLEAGLSGNTIYF
>TRBV10-1|once|TRBJ1-1|TRBD1
TGCGCCAGCAGTGAGTCCCGACTGGGGGACAGGGGGGCTGAAGCTTTCTTT
CASSESRLGDRGAEAFF
>TRBV19|.|TRBJ2-3|TRBD2
TGTGCCAGTAATGGTGGGCTAGCGGACGGCACAGATACGCAGTATTTT
CASNGGLADGTDTQYF
>TRBV6-1|.|TRBJ2-2|TRBD1
TGTGCCAGCAGTGACGCCGGACAGGTGGCCGGGGAGCTGTTTTTT
CASSDAGQVAGELFF
>TRBV6-4|once|TRBJ2-3|TRBD2
TGTGCCAGCAGTGCGGGGGGGACGGATACGCAGTATTTT
CASSAGGTDTQYF